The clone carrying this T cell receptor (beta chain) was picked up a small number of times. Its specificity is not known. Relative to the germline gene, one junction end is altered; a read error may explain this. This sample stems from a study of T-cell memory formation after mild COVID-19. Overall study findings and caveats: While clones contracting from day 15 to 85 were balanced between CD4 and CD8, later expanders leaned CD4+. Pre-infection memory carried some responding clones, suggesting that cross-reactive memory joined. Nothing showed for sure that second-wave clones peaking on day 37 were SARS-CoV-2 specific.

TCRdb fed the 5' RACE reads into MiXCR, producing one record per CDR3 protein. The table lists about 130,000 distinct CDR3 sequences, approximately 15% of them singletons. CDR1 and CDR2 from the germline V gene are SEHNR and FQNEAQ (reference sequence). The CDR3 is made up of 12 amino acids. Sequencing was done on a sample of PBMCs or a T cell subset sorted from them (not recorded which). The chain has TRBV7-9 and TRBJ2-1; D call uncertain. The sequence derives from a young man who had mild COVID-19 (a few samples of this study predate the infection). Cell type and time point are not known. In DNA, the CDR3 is TGTGCCAGCATTACGGTGGAAGGTGAGGAGTTCTTC. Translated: CASITVEGEEFF.